Below, one TCR beta chain is given with its context. This receptor's antigen is unknown. One base away there is no much larger clone; base qualities are not given. The listed sequencing device is Illumina HiSeq 1500. TCRdb trimmed public reads at Q25 via fastp, called clones via MiXCR and kept in-frame beta chains. Every distinct CDR3 protein forms one entry, paired with its most common genes and DNA. Recorded for this sample are some 560,000 distinct CDR3 sequences; just under 40% of them occurred a single time. The top ten hold 48% of the sample. The sample's treatment or condition label, decoded: in vitro stimulation with specific CMV peptide epitopes to enrich CMV-specific T cells. Ends trimmed: V by 4 bases, J by 0 bases; bases unmatched to a gene: 11. Measured from the cysteine to the phenylalanine, the CDR3 is 17 residues long. Kept here is only the CDR3 DNA, which spans 51 bases and is read in frame from base 1. The germline V gene (reference sequence) gives CDR1 as DFQATT and CDR2 as SNEGSKA.

The entry originates in a study of T cell repertoires in cytomegalovirus infection (dated by TCRdb to about 2019). Turning to the overall study: Alongside well-studied HLA-B-restricted epitopes, the peptide stimulations were aimed at recently identified HLA-C-restricted CMV epitopes, whose presentation resists viral immunomodulation. Donor HLA type was relevant to the analysis, because carriage of CMV infection together with the matching HLA type was indicated by public TCR beta signatures. What the authors observed across the whole study: In both this cohort and an independent roughly 400-donor cohort, the cumulative frequency of public TCR beta family members distinguished carriers of CMV infection plus the relevant HLA type. The ex vivo response was dominated by HLA-C-restricted CMV-specific TCR beta clonotypes, which also provided the single most frequent clonotype in two of eight donors.

The source of this sequence is a human donor in good health (CMV status not recorded). Some clones in this sample may be carry-over from other donors' samples. The chain uses TRBV20-1 and TRBJ1-4; TRBD1 lines up with 7 middle nucleotides. This specimen was cultured PBMCs, taken from culture after CMV antigen stimulation. The DNA is TGCAGTGCTATTGGGACAGCCACTCGAGCAACTAATGAAAAACTGTTTTTT. This translates into CSAIGTATRATNEKLFF.